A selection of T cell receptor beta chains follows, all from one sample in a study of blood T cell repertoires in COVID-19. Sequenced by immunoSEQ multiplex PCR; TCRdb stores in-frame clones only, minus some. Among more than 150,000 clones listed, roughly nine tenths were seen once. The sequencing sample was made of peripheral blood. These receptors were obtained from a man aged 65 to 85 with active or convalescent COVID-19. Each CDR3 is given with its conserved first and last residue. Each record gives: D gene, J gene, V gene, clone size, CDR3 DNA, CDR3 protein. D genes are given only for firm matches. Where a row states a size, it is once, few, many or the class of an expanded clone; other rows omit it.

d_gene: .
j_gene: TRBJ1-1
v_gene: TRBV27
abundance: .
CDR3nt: TGTGCCAGCAGCTCCATCGTTCGCACGGACACTGAAGCTTTCTTT
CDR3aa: CASSSIVRTDTEAFF

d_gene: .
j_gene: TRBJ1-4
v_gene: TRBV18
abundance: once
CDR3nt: TGTGCCAGCTCACCACCGAAGGGGAACCCAACTAATGAAAAACTGTTTTTT
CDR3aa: CASSPPKGNPTNEKLFF

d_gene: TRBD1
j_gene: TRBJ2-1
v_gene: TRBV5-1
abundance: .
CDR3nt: TGCGCCAGCAGCTCCACCGGACAGGCCTCCTACAATGAGCAGTTCTTC
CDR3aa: CASSSTGQASYNEQFF

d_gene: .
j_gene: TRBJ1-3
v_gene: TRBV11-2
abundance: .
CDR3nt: TGTGCCAGCAGCTTAGCTCCGGGGTCGGGAAACACCATATATTTT
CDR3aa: CASSLAPGSGNTIYF

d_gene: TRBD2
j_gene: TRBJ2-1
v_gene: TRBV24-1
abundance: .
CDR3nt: TGTGCCACCAGCCGAGGTGCTAGCGGGACCTCCTACAATGAGCAGTTCTTC
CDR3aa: CATSRGASGTSYNEQFF

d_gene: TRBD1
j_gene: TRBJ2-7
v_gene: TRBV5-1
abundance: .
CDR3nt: TGCGCCAGCAGCTTGAGGCCAGGGGGCGTCTACGAGCAGTACTTC
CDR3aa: CASSLRPGGVYEQYF

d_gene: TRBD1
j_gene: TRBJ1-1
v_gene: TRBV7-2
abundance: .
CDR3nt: TGTGCCAGCAGCCCCCTCGGGCAGGGGGCAAGCACTGAAGCTTTCTTT
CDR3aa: CASSPLGQGASTEAFF

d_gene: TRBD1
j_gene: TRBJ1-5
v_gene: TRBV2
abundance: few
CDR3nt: TGTGCCAGCAGTGATCTTACAGGGGATCAGCCCCAGCATTTT
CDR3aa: CASSDLTGDQPQHF

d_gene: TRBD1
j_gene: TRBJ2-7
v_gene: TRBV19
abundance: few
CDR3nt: TGTGCCAGTAGTCGCAACAGGGGGAGCTCCTACGAGCAGTACTTC
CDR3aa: CASSRNRGSSYEQYF

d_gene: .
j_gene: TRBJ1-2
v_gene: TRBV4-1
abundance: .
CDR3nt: TGCGCCAGCAGCCAAAGTTCAGGGATGGGGGGCTACACCTTC
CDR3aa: CASSQSSGMGGYTF

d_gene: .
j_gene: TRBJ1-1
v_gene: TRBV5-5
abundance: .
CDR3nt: TGTGCCAGCAGCCCACCTCTCGGTCGCGGTGGCACTGAAGCTTTCTTT
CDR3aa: CASSPPLGRGGTEAFF

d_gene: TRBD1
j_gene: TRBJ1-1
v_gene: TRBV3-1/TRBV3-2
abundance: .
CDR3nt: TGTGCCAGCAGCCGCCGACAGGGGAACACTGAAGCTTTCTTT
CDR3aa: CASSRRQGNTEAFF

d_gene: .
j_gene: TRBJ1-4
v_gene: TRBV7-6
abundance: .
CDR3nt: TGTGCCAGCAGCTTAGGCATAGCAACTAATGAAAAACTGTTTTTT
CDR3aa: CASSLGIATNEKLFF

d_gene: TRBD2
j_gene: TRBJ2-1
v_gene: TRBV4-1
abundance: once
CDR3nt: TGCGCCAGCAGCCAAGAGAGACTAGCGGGACTCGGGCAGTTCTTC
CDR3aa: CASSQERLAGLGQFF

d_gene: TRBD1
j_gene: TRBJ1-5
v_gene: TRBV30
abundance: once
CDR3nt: TGTGCCTGGGACAGGGGGCAAAATCAGCCCCAGCATTTT
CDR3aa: CAWDRGQNQPQHF

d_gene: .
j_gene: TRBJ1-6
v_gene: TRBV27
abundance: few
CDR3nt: TGTGCCAGCAGTTTAAGGGGAGGTAATTCACCCCTCCACTTT
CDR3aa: CASSLRGGNSPLHF

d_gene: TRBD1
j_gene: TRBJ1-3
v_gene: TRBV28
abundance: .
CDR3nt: TGTGCCAGCAGTTTTCGTGGACAGGGGGGCACCATATATTTT
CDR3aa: CASSFRGQGGTIYF

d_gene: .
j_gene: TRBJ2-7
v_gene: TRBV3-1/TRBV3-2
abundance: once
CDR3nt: TGTGCCAGCAGCCAAGAATGGGGAGGGGGTGAGCAGTACTTC
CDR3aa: CASSQEWGGGEQYF

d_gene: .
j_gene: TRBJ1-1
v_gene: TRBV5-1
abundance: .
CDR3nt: TGCGCCAGCAGCTTGAGGCAGGTGGAAACTGAAGCTTTCTTT
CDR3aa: CASSLRQVETEAFF

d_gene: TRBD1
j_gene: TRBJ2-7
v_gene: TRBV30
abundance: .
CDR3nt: TGTGCCTGGAGTCGACAGGGTTTCCACGAGCAGTACTTC
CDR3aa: CAWSRQGFHEQYF

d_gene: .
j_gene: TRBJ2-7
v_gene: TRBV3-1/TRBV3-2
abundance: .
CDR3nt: TGTGCCAGCAGCCAAGCCGGGGGACAGACCTACGAGCAGTACTTC
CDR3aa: CASSQAGGQTYEQYF

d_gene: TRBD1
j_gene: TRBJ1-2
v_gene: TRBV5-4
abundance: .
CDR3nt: TGTGCCAGCAGGGGAGGACAGGGAAGTCGCGGTAACTATGGCTACACCTTC
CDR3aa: CASRGGQGSRGNYGYTF

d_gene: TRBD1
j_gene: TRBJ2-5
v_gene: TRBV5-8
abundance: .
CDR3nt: TGTGCCAGCAGCTTGGGGGACAGGGGGACACAAGAGACCCAGTACTTC
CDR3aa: CASSLGDRGTQETQYF

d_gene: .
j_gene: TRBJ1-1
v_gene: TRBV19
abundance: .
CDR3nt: TGTGCCAGTAGTTCAAAAAAACAGGGATTCACTGAAGCTTTCTTT
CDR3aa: CASSSKKQGFTEAFF

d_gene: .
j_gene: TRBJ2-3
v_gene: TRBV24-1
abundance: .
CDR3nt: TGTGCCACCTCGGAGGCAGATACGCAGTATTTT
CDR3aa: CATSEADTQYF

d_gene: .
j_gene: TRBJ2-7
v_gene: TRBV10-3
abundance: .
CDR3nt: TGTGCCATCAGTGACAACAGGGTCCCGGGATGGCAGTACTTC
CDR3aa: CAISDNRVPGWQYF

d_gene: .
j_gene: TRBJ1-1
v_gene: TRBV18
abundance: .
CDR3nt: TGTGCCAGCTCACCTCAAAAGAACTCTATTACTGAAGCTTTCTTT
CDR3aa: CASSPQKNSITEAFF

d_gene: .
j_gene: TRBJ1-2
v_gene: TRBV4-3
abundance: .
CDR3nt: TGCGCCAGCAGCCAGGTTGTACAGAACTATGGCTACACCTTC
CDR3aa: CASSQVVQNYGYTF

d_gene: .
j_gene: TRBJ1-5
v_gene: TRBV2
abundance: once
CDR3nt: TGTGCCAGCAGTGTAGCCTCGTCCCAGCATTTT
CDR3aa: CASSVASSQHF

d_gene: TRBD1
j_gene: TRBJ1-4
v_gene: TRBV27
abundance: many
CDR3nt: TGTGCCAGCACACACAGGGGGCCTAATGAAAAACTGTTTTTT
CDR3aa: CASTHRGPNEKLFF